Listed here are 23 T cell receptor beta chains from one sample, sequenced in a study of beta chain features in type 1 diabetes. Study-level points and caveats: For Type 1 diabetes patients, all four CD4+ subsets carried TCRB CDR3s that were moderately but significantly shorter.

Expressed TCRB transcripts were sequenced because the isolated RNA had all been reverse transcribed beforehand. The repertoire was sequenced with immunoSEQ multiplex PCR; TCRdb's copy has only in-frame clones and lacks some. The sample consists of a few hundred thousand clones, roughly 13% of them appearing once. Antigens for these TCRs are unknown. Specimen: naive CD4+ T cells from blood. These receptors all stem from a man aged 30 to 45 with type 1 diabetes.

This clone was seen a few times. V is TRBV30 and J is TRBJ1-5; tentative D call: TRBD1 (6 bases). CDR3 length: 14 residues. CDR1 GTSNPN and CDR2 SVGIG come from the germline V gene (reference sequence). V lost 0 bases and J lost 7, with 13 bases in between. CDR3 DNA sequence: TGTGCCTGGAGTGTATCCAGGGGCGAACAGCCCCAGCATTTT. This encodes CAWSVSRGEQPQHF.

This clone was seen a handful of times. This sequence joins TRBV2 and TRBJ1-1, with 8 bases matching TRBD1. The V and J ends lost 10 bases and 2 bases, in that order; junction bases with no gene match: 3. Germline V CDR1 and CDR2: SNHLY, FYNNEI. CDR3 length: 12 residues. The CDR3 is CANGQGNTEAFF. The CDR3 region has the DNA TGTGCCAACGGACAGGGAAACACTGAAGCTTTCTTT.

This sequence joins TRBV9 and TRBJ1-1, with unresolved D. The CDR3 is made up of 13 amino acids. Germline-derived CDR1 and CDR2 are SGDLS and YYNGEE. V was trimmed by 0 bases and J by 10 bases, leaving 13 bases between them. CDR3 nucleotides: TGTGCCAGCAGCGTAGGGCGATTCCCGGGAGCTTTCTTT. This encodes CASSVGRFPGAFF.

This clone came up a few times. The chain couples TRBV30 to TRBJ1-1, with D tentatively TRBD1 (5 bases). With 2 bases removed from V and 3 bases from J, the gap between germline ends came to 13 bases. The V gene's germline CDR1 is GTSNPN and CDR2 SVGIG (reference sequence). This CDR3 contains 14 residues. The CDR3 DNA follows: TGTGCCTGGAGTTTGGGGTGGGGGGACACTGAAGCTTTCTTT. Translation gives CAWSLGWGDTEAFF. Supplemented by reference TRBV30 and TRBJ1-1, the full variable domain reads SQTIHQWPATLVQPVGSPLSLECTVEGTSNPNLYWYRQAAGRGLQLLFYSVGIGQISSEVPQNLSASRPQDRQFILSSKKLLLSDSGFYLCAWSLGWGDTEAFFGQGTRLTVV.

The chain employs TRBV11-2 and TRBJ2-1; D is unresolved. The CDR3 covers 16 residues. Looked up from germline, CDR1 is SGHAT and CDR2 is FQNNGV. V lost 1 base and J lost 2, with 12 bases in between. CDR3 sequence: CASSLGARAPYNEQFF. CDR3 nucleotide sequence: TGTGCCAGCAGCTTAGGGGCCAGAGCACCCTACAATGAGCAGTTCTTC.

This clone came up a few times. The chain is built from TRBV9 and TRBJ2-3; perhaps TRBD2 as D (6 bases). The CDR3 contains 14 residues. Looked up from germline, CDR1 is SGDLS and CDR2 is YYNGEE. The ends were cut back, 4 bases at V and 3 bases at J, with 12 bases in the middle. CDR3 in DNA: TGTGCCAGCAGCTCGGGACTCGGGACAGATACGCAGTATTTT. The encoded protein is CASSSGLGTDTQYF.

The V and J genes are TRBV9 and TRBJ2-5; 8 bases line up with TRBD2. V lost 1 base and J lost 5; bases outside the gene matches: 13. Germline CDR1 SGDLS, CDR2 YYNGEE. CDR3 length: 17 residues. The CDR3 region is CASSVSSGGSGRETQYF. DNA of the CDR3: TGTGCCAGCAGCGTAAGCAGCGGGGGCAGCGGTAGGGAGACCCAGTACTTC. The variable domain in full, with the rest retrieved from reference TRBV9 and TRBJ2-5, is DSGVTQTPKHLITATGQRVTLRCSPRSGDLSVYWYQQSLDQGLQFLIQYYNGEERAKGNILERFSAQQFPDLHSELNLSSLELGDSALYFCASSVSSGGSGRETQYFGPGTRLLVL.

The J gene is TRBJ1-1, the V gene TRBV7-9; no firm D call. The germline gives CDR1 SEHNR, CDR2 FQNEAQ (reference sequence). The CDR3 has 12 residues. V shed 11 bases and J shed 6 bases, with 16 bases lying between them. The CDR3 region is CAPGDPGSEAFF. The CDR3 DNA reads TGTGCCCCCGGCGACCCGGGGTCTGAAGCTTTCTTT.

The table lists this clone with a few counts. The J gene is TRBJ2-1, the V gene TRBV9; tentative D call: TRBD1 (6 bases). V shed 6 bases and J shed 0 bases, with 22 bases lying between them. CDR1 SGDLS and CDR2 YYNGEE come from the germline V gene. The CDR3 spans 18 residues. For the CDR3, the DNA is TGTGCCAGCACCACACTTGACAGGAGACCAAGCTCCTACAATGAGCAGTTCTTC. Its translation is CASTTLDRRPSSYNEQFF.

This clone occurred a few times. The junction does not match germline at one end; this may be a read error. The chain carries TRBV11-2 and TRBJ2-5; 7 bases are shared with TRBD2. The CDR3 sequence is 14 residues long. Germline V gives CDR1 SGHAT, CDR2 FQNNGV. The CDR3: CASTLWEGQETQYF. DNA of the CDR3: TGTGCCAGCACCTTATGGGAGGGTCAAGAGACCCAGTACTTC.

This clone was counted between two and nine times. This chain joins TRBV15 and TRBJ2-3; 11 nucleotides match TRBD2. This CDR3 has 16 residues. The trim removed 5 bases at V and 3 bases at J, leaving 7 bases unmatched. Germline CDR1 is LNHNV and CDR2 is YYDKDF (reference sequence). CDR3 residues: CATSGTGTSGTDTQYF. The DNA for the CDR3 is TGTGCCACCAGCGGGACCGGGACTAGCGGAACAGATACGCAGTATTTT.

V usage is TRBV6-1 and J usage is TRBJ2-7; D is possibly TRBD1 (5 bases). The germline V gene encodes CDR1 MNHNS and CDR2 SASEGT. This CDR3 comprises 15 residues. The germline V and J ends were trimmed by 2 bases and 0 bases, with 11 bases remaining between them. CDR3 in amino acids: CASSEITTVSYEQYF. In nucleotides, the CDR3 is TGTGCCAGCAGTGAAATAACGACAGTCTCCTACGAGCAGTACTTC.

The chain employs TRBV30 and TRBJ1-2; 7 positions agree with TRBD1. V shed 4 bases and J 8 bases; nucleotides not matched to a gene: 4. CDR1 is GTSNPN and CDR2 is SVGIG in the germline V gene (reference sequence). This CDR3 has 11 amino acids. DNA for the CDR3: TGTGCCTGGACTAGGGGGCTCGGCTACACCTTC. It yields the protein CAWTRGLGYTF.

The chain has TRBV19 and TRBJ1-5; 7 bases are a match to TRBD1. V shed 10 bases, J shed 2 bases, and the junction held 5 bases outside the gene matches. Germline values: CDR1 LNHDA, CDR2 SQIVND (reference sequence). The CDR3 runs to 13 residues. The CDR3 loop is CATAGTGNQPQHF. The CDR3 coding sequence is TGTGCCACAGCCGGGACAGGCAATCAGCCCCAGCATTTT. The full variable domain, in which reference TRBV19 and TRBJ1-5 provide the parts outside the CDR3, is DGGITQSPKYLFRKEGQNVTLSCEQNLNHDAMYWYRQDPGQGLRLIYYSQIVNDFQKGDIAEGYSVSREKKESFPLTVTSAQKNPTAFYLCATAGTGNQPQHFGDGTRLSIL.

CDR3 DNA sequence: TGTGCCAGCAGTTACTCGAAGGGGGTTTGTCAGCCCCAGCATTTT. This sequence encodes CASSYSKGVCQPQHF. This rearrangement joins TRBV6-5 to TRBJ1-5, with D possibly matching TRBD1 (6 bases). This CDR3 is 15 amino acids long. Trimming left V 0 bases short and J 6 bases short, with 12 bases between. Germline V lookup: CDR1 MNHEY, CDR2 SVGAGI.

This clone was observed a few times. The chain is built from TRBV5-6 and TRBJ1-2; TRBD1 matches at 7 bases. Trimming removed 4 bases from V and 3 bases from J; junction bases left unmatched: 6. Per the germline V gene, CDR1 is SGHDT and CDR2 is YYEEEE. This CDR3 is built from 14 residues. CDR3 sequence: CASSQPGQYYGYTF. CDR3 sequence (DNA): TGTGCCAGCAGCCAACCGGGACAGTACTATGGCTACACCTTC.

V is TRBV7-8 and J is TRBJ2-7; 9 bases are shared with TRBD1. V shed 1 base, J shed 3 bases, and the junction held 1 base outside the gene matches. Germline CDR1 is SGHVS and CDR2 is FQNEAQ. This CDR3 region has 14 residues. The CDR3 sequence is CASSLGGQGYEQYF. DNA for the CDR3: TGTGCCAGCAGCTTAGGGGGACAGGGCTACGAGCAGTACTTC.

V and J are TRBV9 and TRBJ2-1, with D possibly matching TRBD1 (6 bases). The CDR3 has 16 amino acids. Germline V gene lookup returns CDR1 SGDLS and CDR2 YYNGEE. V shed 0 bases and J shed 6 bases, with 16 bases lying between them. The CDR3 region has the DNA TGTGCCAGCAGCGTAGCTACAACAGGGTTGTTCAATGAGCAGTTCTTC. Translated, it gives CASSVATTGLFNEQFF.

The chain joins TRBV4-1 to TRBJ2-2; no clear D. With 4 bases removed from V and 6 bases from J, the gap between germline ends came to 9 bases. The CDR3 covers 13 residues. Germline assignment: CDR1 MGHRA and CDR2 YSYEKL. The CDR3 reads CASSLPGSGELFF. For the CDR3, the DNA is TGCGCCAGCAGCCTCCCAGGATCCGGGGAGCTGTTTTTT.

The chain carries TRBV6-6 and TRBJ2-1; 7 bases map to TRBD2. The CDR3 has 13 residues. Per germline, CDR1 MNHNY and CDR2 SVGAGI (reference sequence). Unmatched junction bases numbered 7, after V lost 10 bases and J lost 4 bases. The CDR3 sequence is CATGRETYNEQFF. The CDR3 bases are TGTGCCACCGGGCGGGAGACGTACAATGAGCAGTTCTTC.

The chain couples TRBV30 to TRBJ1-6, with D tentatively TRBD1 (5 bases). Germline V CDR1 and CDR2: GTSNPN, SVGIG (reference sequence). V lost 5 bases and J lost 10, with 21 bases in between. The CDR3 covers 15 residues. The CDR3 DNA follows: TGTGCCTGGGAGACTCCGGGACCGGGGGGATCACCCCTCCACTTT. It specifies CAWETPGPGGSPLHF.

V and J are TRBV30 and TRBJ1-2, with D possibly being TRBD1 (5 bases). The CDR3 is made up of 15 amino acids. The V end was cut by 3 bases, the J end by 3 bases, with 17 bases between. Germline CDR1 reads GTSNPN; CDR2 reads SVGIG (reference sequence). In nucleotides, the CDR3 is TGTGCCTGGAGCGATCGCAGCAGGGCGGACTATGGCTACACCTTC. The encoded protein is CAWSDRSRADYGYTF. Full variable domain (missing parts from reference TRBV30 and TRBJ1-2): SQTIHQWPATLVQPVGSPLSLECTVEGTSNPNLYWYRQAAGRGLQLLFYSVGIGQISSEVPQNLSASRPQDRQFILSSKKLLLSDSGFYLCAWSDRSRADYGYTFGSGTRLTVV.

The rearrangement uses TRBV18 and TRBJ2-7; D is uncertain. This CDR3 spans 15 amino acids. Deletions cut 2 bases from V and 3 bases from J, with 14 bases between. Germline CDR1 and CDR2: KGHSH and LQKENI. CDR3: CASSPSPALVYEQYF. The CDR3 DNA reads as TGTGCCAGCTCACCATCCCCAGCCCTAGTCTACGAGCAGTACTTC.